The next 2 T cell receptor beta chains were all read from a single sample in a study of neurological immune-mediated disorders. TCRdb processed the 5' RACE reads anew with MiXCR; each CDR3 protein has one entry. The repertoire holds tens of thousands of distinct CDR3 sequences, with under 14% as singletons. The specimen sequenced was CD4+ T cells from blood. These receptors were taken from a woman aged 25 to 45 with HTLV-1-associated myelopathy (HAM/TSP).

This clonotype was found many times. The chain has TRBV24-1 and TRBJ1-1; 8 bases are a match to TRBD1. Germline V CDR1 and CDR2: KGHDR, SFDVKD. The length of the CDR3 is 16 residues. V shed 3 bases, J shed 4 bases, and the junction held 9 bases outside the gene matches. The DNA for the CDR3 is TGTGCCACCAGTGATCCCGGACAGGGCCCTTCCACTGAAGCTTTCTTT. Protein: CATSDPGQGPSTEAFF.

About this clonotype: At one end the junction does not follow the germline gene, possibly because of a read error. V and J are TRBV5-4 and TRBJ2-3; 9 nucleotides line up with TRBD1. Germline lookup yields CDR1 SGHNT and CDR2 YYREEE (reference sequence). The CDR3 sequence is 15 residues long. CDR3 bases: TGTGCCAACAGCTTATTGACAGGGGGAACAGATACGCAGTATTTT. The encoded protein is CANSLLTGGTDTQYF.